The entry below describes one TCR beta chain. Its antigen is not known. This sample was taken from a study of a mutant IDH1 vaccine in newly diagnosed glioma. Overall study context: Patients got their first vaccination 4-6 weeks after radiotherapy alone, or with temozolomide cycles. Study-level findings and limits: Pseudoprogression seemingly bore no relation to changes in top peripheral T cell clonotypes. The study observed vaccine-induced immune responses in just over 90% of patients.

Germline V CDR1 and CDR2: GTSNPN, SVGIG (reference sequence). CDR3 length: 11 amino acids. Produced via immunoSEQ multiplex PCR; TCRdb's table is partial and in-frame only. Here the sample spans 56,000 or so clones, around four fifths being singletons. Time point reported: week 5, during vaccination. Every vaccination contained 300 ug of the mutant IDH1 20-mer peptide and was paired with topical imiquimod. Each of the donors came in with new WHO grade 3 or 4 astrocytomas that were IDH1-mutant and ATRX-lost. This sample comprised PBMCs, obtained from a glioma patient whose treatment included an IDH1 peptide vaccine. The chain is built from TRBV30 and TRBJ1-2, with no clear D. The TCR sequence derives from a woman between 40 and 55 years old with glioma. CDR3 sequence: CASREGPGYTF. The CDR3 nucleotides are TGTGCTTCGAGGGAGGGTCCTGGCTACACCTTC.